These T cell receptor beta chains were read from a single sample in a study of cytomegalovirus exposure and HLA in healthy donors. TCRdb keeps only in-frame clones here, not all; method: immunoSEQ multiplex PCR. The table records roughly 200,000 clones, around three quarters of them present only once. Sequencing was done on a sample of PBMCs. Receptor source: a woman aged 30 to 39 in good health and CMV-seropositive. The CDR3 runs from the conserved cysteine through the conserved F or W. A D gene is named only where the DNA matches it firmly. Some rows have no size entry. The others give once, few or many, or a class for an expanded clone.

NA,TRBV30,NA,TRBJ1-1,CAWSVQRDREAFF,TGTGCCTGGAGTGTACAGCGGGACCGGGAAGCTTTCTTT
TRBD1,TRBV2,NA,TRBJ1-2,CASSGGTGIEYGYTF,TGTGCCAGCAGTGGAGGGACAGGGATCGAATATGGCTACACCTTC
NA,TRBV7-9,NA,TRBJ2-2,CASSLRGPGNGELFF,TGTGCCAGCAGCTTAAGAGGGCCGGGTAACGGGGAGCTGTTTTTT
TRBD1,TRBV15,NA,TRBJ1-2,CATSREPTGYYGYTF,TGTGCCACCAGCAGAGAACCGACAGGGTACTATGGCTACACCTTC
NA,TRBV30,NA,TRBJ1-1,CAWTKGGSEAFF,TGTGCCTGGACCAAGGGTGGGAGTGAAGCTTTCTTT
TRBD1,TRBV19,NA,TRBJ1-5,CASSGQGGSNQPQHF,TGTGCCAGTAGCGGACAGGGTGGAAGCAATCAGCCCCAGCATTTT
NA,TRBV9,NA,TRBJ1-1,CASSVEGAVEAFF,TGTGCCAGCAGCGTAGAAGGGGCTGTTGAAGCTTTCTTT
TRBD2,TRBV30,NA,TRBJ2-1,CASRLAGVYEQFF,TGTGCCTCAAGACTAGCGGGAGTTTATGAGCAGTTCTTC
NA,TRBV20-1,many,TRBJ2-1,CSARRNEQFF,TGCAGTGCTAGACGCAATGAGCAGTTCTTC
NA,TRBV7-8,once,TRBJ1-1,CASSRWGGGNTEAFF,TGTGCCAGCAGCCGATGGGGGGGCGGAAACACTGAAGCTTTCTTT
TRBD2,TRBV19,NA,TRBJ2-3,CASRRRAGESPDTQYF,TGTGCCAGTAGACGCAGAGCGGGGGAAAGCCCAGATACGCAGTATTTT
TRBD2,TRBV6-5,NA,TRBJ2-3,CASRIRLASSDTQYF,TGTGCCAGCAGGATCAGACTAGCCTCTTCAGATACGCAGTATTTT
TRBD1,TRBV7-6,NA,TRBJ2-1,CASSSGGQGVSYYNEQFF,TGTGCCAGCAGCTCTGGGGGACAGGGGGTTTCATATTACAATGAGCAGTTCTTC
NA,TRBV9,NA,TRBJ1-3,CASSPGAISGNTIYF,TGTGCCAGCAGCCCAGGGGCCATCTCTGGAAACACCATATATTTT
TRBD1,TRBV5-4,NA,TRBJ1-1,CASSYIDRVRTEAFF,TGTGCCAGCAGCTATATAGACAGGGTCAGAACTGAAGCTTTCTTT
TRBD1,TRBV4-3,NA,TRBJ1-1,CASSQKTGVNTEAFF,TGCGCCAGCAGCCAAAAGACAGGGGTGAACACTGAAGCTTTCTTT
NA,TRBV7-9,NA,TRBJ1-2,CASSLMGQRYGYTF,TGTGCCAGCAGCTTAATGGGACAACGCTATGGCTACACCTTC
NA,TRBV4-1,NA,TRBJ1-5,CASSPRTDPAAQHF,TGCGCCAGCAGCCCGCGGACAGACCCAGCGGCCCAGCATTTT
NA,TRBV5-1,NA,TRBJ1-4,CASSLYLGANSNEKLFF,TGCGCCAGCAGCTTGTATCTGGGGGCAAACTCTAATGAAAAACTGTTTTTT
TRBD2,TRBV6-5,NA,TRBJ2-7,CASGSGGLSYEQYF,TGTGCCAGCGGTAGCGGGGGACTCTCCTACGAGCAGTACTTC
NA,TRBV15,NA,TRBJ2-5,CATSRQGSQYF,TGTGCCACCAGCAGACAGGGATCCCAGTACTTC
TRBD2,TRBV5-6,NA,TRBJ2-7,CASSKGLAGGTSEQYF,TGTGCCAGCAGCAAGGGACTAGCGGGGGGAACGAGCGAGCAGTACTTC
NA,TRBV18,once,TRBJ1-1,CASSPREAGTEAFF,TGTGCCAGCTCACCGCGGGAGGCGGGGACTGAAGCTTTCTTT
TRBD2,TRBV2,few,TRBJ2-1,CASNPGLAGFSEQFF,TGTGCCAGCAACCCTGGGCTAGCGGGATTCAGTGAGCAGTTCTTC
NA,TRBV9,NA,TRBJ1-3,CASSVDWLGNTIYF,TGTGCCAGCAGCGTAGATTGGCTTGGAAACACCATATATTTT
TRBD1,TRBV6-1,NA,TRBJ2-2,CASRNDRAGTGELFF,TGTGCCAGCAGGAATGACAGGGCAGGTACCGGGGAGCTGTTTTTT
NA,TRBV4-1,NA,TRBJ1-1,CASSQARGNTEAFF,TGCGCCAGCAGCCAAGCTCGGGGTAACACTGAAGCTTTCTTT
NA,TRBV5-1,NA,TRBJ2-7,CASSVRRRQFNEQYF,TGCGCCAGCAGCGTCCGCCGGAGACAGTTCAACGAGCAGTACTTC
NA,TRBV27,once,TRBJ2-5,CASRPYRAQETQYF,TGTGCCAGCAGACCTTACAGGGCCCAAGAGACCCAGTACTTC
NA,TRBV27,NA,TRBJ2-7,CASSSGSDIRSYEQYF,TGTGCCAGCAGTTCCGGAAGTGACATCCGCTCCTACGAGCAGTACTTC
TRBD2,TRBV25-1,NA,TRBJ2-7,CASSEPGLAGRGEQYF,TGTGCCAGCAGTGAACCCGGACTAGCGGGGCGGGGGGAGCAGTACTTC
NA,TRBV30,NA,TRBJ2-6,CAFDSSGANVLTF,TGTGCCTTCGACAGCTCTGGGGCCAACGTCCTGACCTTC
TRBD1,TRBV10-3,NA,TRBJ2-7,CAISESEGTGGYEQYF,TGTGCCATCAGTGAGTCGGAAGGGACAGGGGGCTACGAGCAGTACTTC
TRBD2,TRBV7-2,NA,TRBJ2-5,CASSLARSGSLARAQYF,TGTGCCAGCAGCTTAGCGCGGAGCGGGAGCCTCGCAAGGGCCCAGTACTTC
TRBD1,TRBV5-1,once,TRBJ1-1,CASKYRGGLYTEAFF,TGCGCCAGCAAGTACAGGGGTGGTTTGTACACTGAAGCTTTCTTT
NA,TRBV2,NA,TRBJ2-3,CASKETPTDTQYF,TGTGCCAGCAAGGAGACCCCCACAGATACGCAGTATTTT
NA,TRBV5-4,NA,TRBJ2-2,CASSWQWSGELFF,TGTGCCAGCAGCTGGCAGTGGAGCGGGGAGCTGTTTTTT
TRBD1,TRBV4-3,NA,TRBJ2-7,CASSQDTTGQEEQYF,TGCGCCAGCAGCCAGGATACGACAGGGCAAGAAGAGCAGTACTTC
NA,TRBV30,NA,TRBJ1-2,CAWIPGGLLASGYTF,TGTGCCTGGATACCAGGCGGTTTACTAGCCAGTGGCTACACCTTC
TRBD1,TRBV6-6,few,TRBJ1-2,CASSYSKGQGQGYTF,TGTGCCAGCAGTTACTCGAAGGGACAGGGCCAGGGCTACACCTTC
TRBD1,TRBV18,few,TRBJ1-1,CASSPFTQGGPMNTEAFF,TGTGCCAGCTCTCCCTTTACCCAAGGGGGCCCGATGAACACTGAAGCTTTCTTT
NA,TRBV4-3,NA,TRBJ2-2,CASSQGSNTGELFF,TGCGCCAGCAGCCAAGGAAGCAACACCGGGGAGCTGTTTTTT
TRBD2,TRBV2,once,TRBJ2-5,CASSREAEETQYF,TGTGCCAGCAGTCGGGAGGCGGAAGAGACCCAGTACTTC
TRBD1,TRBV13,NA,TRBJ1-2,CASSLRGQGGYGYTF,TGTGCCAGCAGCTTAAGGGGACAGGGGGGATATGGCTACACCTTC
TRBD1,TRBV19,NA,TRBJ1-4,CASSRQQGQDEKLFF,TGTGCCAGTAGTAGGCAACAGGGGCAGGACGAAAAACTGTTTTTT
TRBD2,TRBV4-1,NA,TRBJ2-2,CASSQGGLAGANTGELFF,TGCGCCAGCAGCCAGGGGGGACTAGCGGGGGCCAACACCGGGGAGCTGTTTTTT
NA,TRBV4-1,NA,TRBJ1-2,CASSHGRLRYGYTF,TGCGCCAGCAGCCATGGCCGACTACGCTATGGCTACACCTTC
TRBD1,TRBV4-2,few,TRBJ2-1,CASSQDGRTGSNEQFF,TGTGCCAGCAGCCAAGATGGTCGGACAGGGAGCAATGAGCAGTTCTTC
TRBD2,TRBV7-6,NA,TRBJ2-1,CASSPGLAVDEQFF,TGTGCCAGCAGCCCAGGACTAGCGGTGGATGAGCAGTTCTTC
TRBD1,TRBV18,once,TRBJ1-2,CASSPGQGEVHGYTF,TGTGCCAGCTCACCGGGACAGGGAGAGGTGCATGGCTACACCTTC
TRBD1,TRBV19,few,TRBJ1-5,CASSSGQGISNQPQHF,TGTGCCAGTAGTTCAGGACAGGGAATTAGCAATCAGCCCCAGCATTTT
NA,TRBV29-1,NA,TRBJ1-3,CGGADGNTIYF,TGCGGTGGGGCGGATGGAAACACCATATATTTT
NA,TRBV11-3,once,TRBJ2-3,CASSPRGEAVSTDTQYF,TGTGCCAGCAGCCCGCGGGGTGAGGCAGTTAGCACAGATACGCAGTATTTT
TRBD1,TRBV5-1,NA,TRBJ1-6,CASSWTGGMMRSPLHF,TGCGCCAGCAGCTGGACAGGGGGAATGATGAGGTCACCCCTCCACTTT
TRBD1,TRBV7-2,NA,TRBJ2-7,CASSLVQGQAIYEQYF,TGTGCCAGCAGCTTAGTCCAGGGACAGGCGATCTACGAGCAGTACTTC
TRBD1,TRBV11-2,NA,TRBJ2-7,CASSHGQGLDEQYF,TGTGCCAGCAGCCACGGACAGGGCCTGGACGAGCAGTACTTC
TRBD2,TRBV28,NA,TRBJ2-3,CASSGGRGRDTQYF,TGTGCCAGCAGTGGCGGGAGGGGCAGGGATACGCAGTATTTT
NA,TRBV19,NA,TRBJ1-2,CASSLPGRGHYGYTF,TGTGCCAGTAGTCTCCCGGGGAGGGGCCACTATGGCTACACCTTC
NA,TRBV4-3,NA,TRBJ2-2,CASSQDSRGGELFF,TGCGCCAGCAGCCAAGATTCCAGGGGCGGGGAGCTGTTTTTT